Listed here are 6 T cell receptor beta chains from one sample, sequenced in a study of neurological immune-mediated disorders. Each CDR3 protein is one row after TCRdb ran MiXCR on the 5' RACE reads. This sample carries around 19,000 distinct CDR3 sequences, around 11% of them seen once, and the ten largest clones take 25% to 30%. Sequencing used CD8+ T cells from blood. The source of these receptors is a woman between 50 and 59 years old in good health.

This clonotype was detected ten times or more. The chain employs TRBV12-3 or TRBV12-4 and TRBJ1-1, with D unresolved. The CDR3 covers 14 residues. V lost 2 bases and J 1 base, leaving 8 bases between the germline ends. The chain's CDR3 is CASSLSQGNTEAFF. For the CDR3, the DNA is TGTGCCAGCAGTTTATCCCAAGGGAACACTGAAGCTTTCTTT.

This clonotype showed up many times. The chain carries TRBV14 and TRBJ2-1; 14 bases match TRBD2. J gave up 7 bases and V 4 bases, and 6 bases lay outside the gene matches. The CDR3 is made up of 16 amino acids. Germline CDR1 is SGHDN and CDR2 is FVKESK. As DNA, the CDR3 is TGTGCCAGCAGCCCGGGGACTAGCGGGAGAACGAATGAGCAGTTCTTC. It yields the protein CASSPGTSGRTNEQFF.

This clonotype occurred many times. This chain uses TRBV20-1 with TRBJ2-1; TRBD2 matches at 10 bases. Trimming removed 3 bases from V and 10 bases from J; junction bases left unmatched: 15. The germline CDR1 and CDR2 sequences are DFQATT and SNEGSKA (reference sequence). The CDR3 spans 16 residues. The CDR3: CSARDLVLAGAEEQFF. The CDR3 DNA reads as TGCAGTGCTAGGGACTTGGTTCTAGCGGGAGCGGAGGAGCAGTTCTTC.

This clonotype was observed at least ten times. The V gene is TRBV6-2 or TRBV6-3, the J gene TRBJ2-7, with 10 positions matching TRBD1. The trim removed 0 bases at V and 4 bases at J, leaving 3 bases unmatched. The germline CDR1 and CDR2 sequences are MNHEY and SVGEGT. The CDR3 has 15 amino acids. CDR3 coding DNA: TGTGCCAGCAGTTACTCCGGGACAGGGGTTTACGAGCAGTACTTC. This sequence encodes CASSYSGTGVYEQYF.

This clonotype was found many times. V and J are TRBV4-1 and TRBJ2-7, with 8 bases lining up with TRBD1. Unmatched junction bases numbered 4, after V lost 4 bases and J lost 2 bases. This CDR3 is 14 amino acids long. Germline V CDR1 and CDR2: MGHRA, YSYEKL. CDR3 loop: CASSLDRGTYEQYF. The CDR3 coding sequence is TGCGCCAGCAGCCTTGACAGGGGTACCTACGAGCAGTACTTC.

This clonotype was observed many times. The rearrangement uses TRBV28 and TRBJ2-1, with TRBD2 identical over 7 bases. Trimming cost V 0 bases and J 2 bases; bases outside gene matches: 4. CDR3 length: 16 amino acids. Germline CDR1 reads MDHEN; CDR2 reads SYDVKM. The CDR3 DNA reads TGTGCCAGCAGTTTATGGGGGGACTACGCCTACAATGAGCAGTTCTTC. Protein sequence: CASSLWGDYAYNEQFF.